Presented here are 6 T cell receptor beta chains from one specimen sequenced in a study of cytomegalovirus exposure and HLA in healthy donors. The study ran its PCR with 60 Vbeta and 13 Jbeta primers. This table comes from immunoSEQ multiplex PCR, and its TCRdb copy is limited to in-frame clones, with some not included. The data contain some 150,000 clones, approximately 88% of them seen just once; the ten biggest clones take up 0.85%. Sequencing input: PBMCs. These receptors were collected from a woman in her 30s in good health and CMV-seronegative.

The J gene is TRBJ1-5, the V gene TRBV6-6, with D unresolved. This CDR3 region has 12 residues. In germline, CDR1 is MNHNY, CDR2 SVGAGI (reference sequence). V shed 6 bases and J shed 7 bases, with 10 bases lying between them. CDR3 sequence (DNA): TGTGCCAGCAGCCGGGGAGGGCAGCCCCAGCATTTT. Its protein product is CASSRGGQPQHF.

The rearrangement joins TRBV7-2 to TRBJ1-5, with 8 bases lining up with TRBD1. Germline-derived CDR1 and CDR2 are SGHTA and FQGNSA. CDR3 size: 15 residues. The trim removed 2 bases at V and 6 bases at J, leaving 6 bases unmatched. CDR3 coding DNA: TGTGCCAGCAGCTTACCAGGGGACAGGCGTCAGCCCCAGCATTTT. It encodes CASSLPGDRRQPQHF.

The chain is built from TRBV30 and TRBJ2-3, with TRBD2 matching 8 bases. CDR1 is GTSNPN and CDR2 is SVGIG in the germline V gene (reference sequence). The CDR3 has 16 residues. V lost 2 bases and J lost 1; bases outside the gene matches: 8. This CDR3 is CAWSFPLAGRTDTQYF. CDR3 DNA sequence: TGTGCCTGGAGTTTCCCTCTAGCGGGTCGCACAGATACGCAGTATTTT.

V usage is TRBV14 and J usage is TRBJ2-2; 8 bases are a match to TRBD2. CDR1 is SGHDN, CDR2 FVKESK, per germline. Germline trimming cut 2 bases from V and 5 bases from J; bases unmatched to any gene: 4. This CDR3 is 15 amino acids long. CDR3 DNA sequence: TGTGCCAGCAGCCAACGAAGCGGGAGAACCGGGGAGCTGTTTTTT. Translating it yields CASSQRSGRTGELFF.

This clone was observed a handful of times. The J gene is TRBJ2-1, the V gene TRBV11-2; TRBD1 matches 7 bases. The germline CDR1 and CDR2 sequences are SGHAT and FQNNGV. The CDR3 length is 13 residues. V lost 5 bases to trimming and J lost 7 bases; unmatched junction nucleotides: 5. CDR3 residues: CASSTGTANEQFF. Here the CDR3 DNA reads TGTGCCAGCAGCACCGGGACAGCGAATGAGCAGTTCTTC.

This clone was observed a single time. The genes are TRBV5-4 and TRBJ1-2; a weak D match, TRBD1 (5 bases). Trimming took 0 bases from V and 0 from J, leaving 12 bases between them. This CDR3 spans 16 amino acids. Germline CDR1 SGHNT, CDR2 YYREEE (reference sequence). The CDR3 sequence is CASSLVGGTANYGYTF. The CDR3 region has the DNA TGTGCCAGCAGCTTGGTGGGGGGTACCGCTAACTATGGCTACACCTTC.